This T cell receptor beta chain was identified in a study of blood T cell repertoires in COVID-19. Study background: Collection of acute and convalescent COVID-19 samples took place in the United States, Italy and Spain. T cells, B-cell-depleted T cells, or PBMCs supplied cDNA or gDNA.

In the study's own analysis: Reference gene primer amplification gave estimated nucleated cell counts. Sequencing used immunoSEQ multiplex PCR; TCRdb keeps in-frame clones, though not all of them. That table gives V, J and clone size, and the DNA gave D and trimming. The data show approximately 82,000 clones, with approximately 75% seen just once and around 13% held by the top ten. The V end was cut by 3 bases, the J end by 6 bases, with 16 bases between. Germline CDR1 and CDR2: SGHNT and YYREEE (reference sequence). The CDR3 has 15 residues. Specimen: peripheral blood. The clonotype was recovered from a human donor in a cohort sampled during active COVID-19. This sequence joins TRBV5-4 and TRBJ2-4; the D gene is possibly TRBD2 (6 bases). CDR3 sequence reads: CASSSGLGGTNIQYF. In DNA form, the CDR3 reads TGTGCCAGCAGCTCGGGACTGGGAGGAACAAACATTCAGTACTTC.